This T cell receptor (beta chain) was captured in a study of T cell responses to AZD1222 COVID-19 vaccine. Study observations and caveats: At baseline, just a handful of AZD1222 recipients tested seropositive.

With regard to this clone: Its specificity is unknown.

Clones were read by immunoSEQ multiplex PCR, and TCRdb kept only the in-frame ones, dropping some. The sample includes about 120,000 clones, roughly 92% of them seen just once. The V and J ends lost 2 bases and 5 bases respectively, with 9 bases between them. Germline V gives CDR1 LGHDT, CDR2 YNNKEL (reference sequence). This CDR3 comprises 13 residues. The source of this sequence is an adult in good health. This specimen consisted of peripheral blood, obtained on day 0 of AZD1222 vaccination. The chain employs TRBV3-1 (or the pseudogene TRBV3-2) and TRBJ1-1; D is unresolved. DNA of the CDR3: TGTGCCAGCAGCCAAATCAGGAGTACTGAAGCTTTCTTT. Amino acids: CASSQIRSTEAFF.